The rows below give T cell receptor beta chains drawn from one sample of a study of cytomegalovirus exposure and HLA in healthy donors. Profiling relied on immunoSEQ multiplex PCR, and the TCRdb table lists in-frame clones only, not all of them. The sample has 150,000 or so clones, 74% seen once. Sequenced: PBMCs. The receptors stem from a man aged 18 to 29 in good health and CMV-seropositive. CDR3s include the opening cysteine and the closing phenylalanine or tryptophan. D genes are given only for firm matches. Not all rows give a size; the values are once, few, many and, for expanded clones, a class.

j_call: TRBJ2-3; v_call: TRBV7-9; d_call: TRBD2; clone_size: NA; cdr3_aa: CASSLAGQDTQYF; cdr3_nt: TGTGCCAGCAGTTTAGCGGGACAAGATACGCAGTATTTT
j_call: TRBJ2-2; v_call: TRBV25-1; d_call: TRBD1; clone_size: once; cdr3_aa: CASSDPTGTGRTGGLFF; cdr3_nt: TGTGCCAGCAGTGACCCGACCGGGACAGGGAGGACCGGGGGGCTGTTTTTT
j_call: TRBJ2-5; v_call: TRBV18; d_call: TRBD2; clone_size: NA; cdr3_aa: CASSPGLAGETQYF; cdr3_nt: TGTGCCAGCTCACCTGGTCTAGCGGGGGAGACCCAGTACTTC
j_call: TRBJ2-1; v_call: TRBV5-1; d_call: TRBD1; clone_size: NA; cdr3_aa: CASSSNRGPRYNEQFF; cdr3_nt: TGCGCCAGCAGCTCCAACAGGGGGCCGCGCTACAATGAGCAGTTCTTC
j_call: TRBJ2-1; v_call: TRBV28; d_call: NA; clone_size: NA; cdr3_aa: CASRLNKYNEQFF; cdr3_nt: TGTGCCAGCAGGTTGAACAAGTACAATGAGCAGTTCTTC
j_call: TRBJ1-2; v_call: TRBV29-1; d_call: NA; clone_size: NA; cdr3_aa: CSVEPGNYGYTF; cdr3_nt: TGCAGCGTTGAACCAGGGAACTATGGCTACACCTTC
j_call: TRBJ1-4; v_call: TRBV27; d_call: NA; clone_size: NA; cdr3_aa: CASSPLIRGSANEKLFF; cdr3_nt: TGTGCCAGCAGCCCCCTTATCAGGGGTTCGGCTAATGAAAAACTGTTTTTT
j_call: TRBJ2-2; v_call: TRBV9; d_call: TRBD1; clone_size: many; cdr3_aa: CASSVTRDRGNTGELFF; cdr3_nt: TGTGCCAGCAGCGTCACCCGGGACAGGGGCAACACCGGGGAGCTGTTTTTT
j_call: TRBJ1-1; v_call: TRBV7-8; d_call: TRBD1; clone_size: NA; cdr3_aa: CASSLALQGGMNTEAFF; cdr3_nt: TGTGCCAGCAGCTTAGCATTACAGGGGGGCATGAACACTGAAGCTTTCTTT
j_call: TRBJ2-7; v_call: TRBV7-2; d_call: TRBD2; clone_size: NA; cdr3_aa: CASRPTSASYEQYF; cdr3_nt: TGTGCCAGCAGGCCGACTAGCGCAAGCTACGAGCAGTACTTC
j_call: TRBJ1-2; v_call: TRBV28; d_call: NA; clone_size: NA; cdr3_aa: CASSPTGQYGYTF; cdr3_nt: TGTGCCAGCAGTCCTACAGGGCAATATGGCTACACCTTC
j_call: TRBJ2-5; v_call: TRBV11-2; d_call: NA; clone_size: NA; cdr3_aa: CASTAGTGWETQYF; cdr3_nt: TGTGCCAGCACGGCCGGCACAGGCTGGGAGACCCAGTACTTC
j_call: TRBJ2-3; v_call: TRBV9; d_call: NA; clone_size: few; cdr3_aa: CASSVIGLGVDTQYF; cdr3_nt: TGTGCCAGCAGCGTAATAGGGCTCGGGGTGGATACGCAGTATTTT
j_call: TRBJ1-3; v_call: TRBV25-1; d_call: NA; clone_size: few; cdr3_aa: CASSARNTIYF; cdr3_nt: TGTGCCAGCAGTGCTCGAAACACCATATATTTT
j_call: TRBJ1-6; v_call: TRBV5-1; d_call: TRBD1; clone_size: NA; cdr3_aa: CASSLGGTGQSPLHF; cdr3_nt: TGCGCCAGCAGCTTGGGAGGGACAGGGCAATCACCCCTCCACTTT
j_call: TRBJ2-5; v_call: TRBV5-6; d_call: NA; clone_size: NA; cdr3_aa: CASSLGGWAAQETQYF; cdr3_nt: TGTGCCAGCAGCTTGGGAGGGTGGGCAGCCCAAGAGACCCAGTACTTC
j_call: TRBJ1-5; v_call: TRBV6-6; d_call: NA; clone_size: NA; cdr3_aa: CASSNTGHQPQHF; cdr3_nt: TGTGCCAGCAGCAACACAGGGCATCAGCCCCAGCATTTT
j_call: TRBJ1-1; v_call: TRBV28; d_call: NA; clone_size: NA; cdr3_aa: CASSYRNTEAFF; cdr3_nt: TGTGCCAGCAGTTACAGGAACACTGAAGCTTTCTTT
j_call: TRBJ2-2; v_call: TRBV29-1; d_call: NA; clone_size: NA; cdr3_aa: CTGRQGWTGELFF; cdr3_nt: TGCACAGGTCGTCAGGGTTGGACCGGGGAGCTGTTTTTT
j_call: TRBJ2-7; v_call: TRBV5-6; d_call: NA; clone_size: few; cdr3_aa: CASSPDGSRVSYEQYF; cdr3_nt: TGTGCCAGCAGCCCTGACGGATCCAGGGTTTCATACGAGCAGTACTTC
j_call: TRBJ2-1; v_call: TRBV6-1; d_call: TRBD2; clone_size: NA; cdr3_aa: CASSKVYGGSSYNEQFF; cdr3_nt: TGTGCCAGCAGTAAAGTATACGGGGGGAGCTCCTACAATGAGCAGTTCTTC
j_call: TRBJ2-7; v_call: TRBV6-5; d_call: TRBD1; clone_size: few; cdr3_aa: CASSRQGPSYEQYF; cdr3_nt: TGTGCCAGCAGTCGACAGGGACCCTCCTACGAGCAGTACTTC
j_call: TRBJ1-1; v_call: TRBV7-9; d_call: NA; clone_size: NA; cdr3_aa: CASSSKRGTEAFF; cdr3_nt: TGTGCCAGCAGCTCGAAAAGGGGCACTGAAGCTTTCTTT
j_call: TRBJ2-2; v_call: TRBV4-2; d_call: NA; clone_size: NA; cdr3_aa: CASSQDNINTGELFF; cdr3_nt: TGTGCCAGCAGCCAAGATAACATTAACACCGGGGAGCTGTTTTTT
j_call: TRBJ1-6; v_call: TRBV6-1; d_call: TRBD1; clone_size: NA; cdr3_aa: CASSEGQFYNSPLHF; cdr3_nt: TGTGCCAGCAGTGAGGGACAGTTCTATAATTCACCCCTCCACTTT
j_call: TRBJ2-5; v_call: TRBV5-4; d_call: TRBD2; clone_size: once; cdr3_aa: CASSLTSGGDYQYF; cdr3_nt: TGTGCCAGCAGCTTGACTAGCGGGGGGGACTACCAGTACTTC